These 12 T cell receptor beta chains were sequenced from one sample in a study of blood T cell repertoires in COVID-19. Method: immunoSEQ multiplex PCR; TCRdb's copy keeps in-frame clones and lacks some. The table records around 260,000 clones, 88% of them present only once. Sequencing was carried out using peripheral blood. The receptor source for this set is a human donor in a cohort sampled during active COVID-19.

The V and J genes are TRBV19 and TRBJ2-7; 9 bases are a match to TRBD1. The CDR3 is 14 residues long. Germline CDR1 and CDR2: LNHDA and SQIVND (reference sequence). The V and J ends lost 6 bases and 3 bases, in that order; junction bases with no gene match: 6. DNA of the CDR3: TGTGCCAGTAGGGAGACAGGGGGTCGCTACGAGCAGTACTTC. This translates into CASRETGGRYEQYF.

This clone was seen only a few times. V and J are TRBV3-1 (or the pseudogene TRBV3-2) and TRBJ1-4, with no clear D. This CDR3 is built from 14 residues. Germline V lookup: CDR1 LGHDT, CDR2 YNNKEL (reference sequence). V was pared by 5 bases and J by 2 bases, with 9 bases between. As DNA, the CDR3 is TGTGCCAGCAGCATGGCGGGTACTAATGAAAAACTGTTTTTT. Translated, it gives CASSMAGTNEKLFF.

The chain joins TRBV6-1 to TRBJ2-1, with 9 bases matching TRBD1. CDR1 is MNHNS and CDR2 is SASEGT in the germline V gene. The CDR3 spans 16 residues. Trimming cost V 2 bases and J 6 bases; bases outside gene matches: 8. The CDR3 reads CASSESFGTGFNEQFF. DNA of the CDR3: TGTGCCAGCAGTGAATCGTTTGGGACAGGGTTCAATGAGCAGTTCTTC.

This sequence joins TRBV5-4 and TRBJ1-5; D is perhaps TRBD1 (6 bases). V was trimmed by 0 bases and J by 4 bases, leaving 14 bases between them. The CDR3 spans 16 residues. Germline-derived CDR1 and CDR2 are SGHNT and YYREEE (reference sequence). The CDR3 DNA reads as TGTGCCAGCAGCTTGGGGGGGCCCGGTAGGAATCAGCCCCAGCATTTT. This gives the protein CASSLGGPGRNQPQHF.

V gene TRBV7-2 combines with J gene TRBJ2-5, with a tentative D call TRBD2 (6 bases). CDR3 length: 12 residues. Trimming stripped 8 bases from V and 9 bases from J, with 16 bases between. In germline, CDR1 is SGHTA, CDR2 FQGNSA. As DNA, the CDR3 is TGTGCCAGCGGGGGACTGTCGAGGTCCCAGTACTTC. Translation gives CASGGLSRSQYF.

This clone was seen once. This chain links TRBV11-2 with TRBJ2-7; 8 bases map to TRBD1. This CDR3 is 15 amino acids long. Germline V gives CDR1 SGHAT, CDR2 FQNNGV. V was clipped by 4 bases and J by 0 bases; unmatched bases: 5. The CDR3 nucleotides read TGTGCCAGCAGCTCGTACAGGGGGTACTCCTACGAGCAGTACTTC. This sequence encodes CASSSYRGYSYEQYF.

CDR3 DNA: TGCGCCACCGATATCGACGGGAGCTCTGGGGCCAACGTCCTGACTTTC. Its translation is CATDIDGSSGANVLTF. This sequence joins TRBV10-2 and TRBJ2-6; TRBD2 is a possible D gene (6 bases). The germline V gene has CDR1 WSHSY and CDR2 SAAADI. The CDR3 has 16 residues. Trimming removed 10 bases from V and 0 bases from J, with 16 bases in between.

The chain joins TRBV7-8 to TRBJ2-3; 7 nucleotides align to TRBD2. The germline CDR1 and CDR2 sequences are SGHVS and FQNEAQ. The CDR3 contains 14 residues. The V and J ends lost 7 bases and 1 base, in that order; junction bases with no gene match: 5. Here the CDR3 DNA reads TGTGCCAGCATCAGACTAGCCGGCACAGATACGCAGTATTTT. Its translation is CASIRLAGTDTQYF.

This sequence joins TRBV7-2 and TRBJ1-2; D might be TRBD1 (5 bases). The CDR3 totals 15 residues. V gave up 4 bases and J gave up 2 bases, with 14 bases separating them. Looked up from germline, CDR1 is SGHTA and CDR2 is FQGNSA. The CDR3 DNA reads as TGTGCCAGCAGCTCTGGGGCCCCACGGAACTATGGCTACACCTTC. It is translated as CASSSGAPRNYGYTF.

CDR3 protein: CATSEGTSGLRYYNEQFF. The CDR3 DNA reads as TGTGCCACTTCCGAAGGGACTAGCGGGCTGCGTTACTACAATGAGCAGTTCTTC. The chain employs TRBV24-1 and TRBJ2-1; 12 bases agree with TRBD2. V lost 10 bases to trimming and J lost 3 bases; unmatched junction nucleotides: 15. The CDR3 runs to 18 residues. Germline V CDR1 and CDR2: KGHDR, SFDVKD.

V and J are TRBV12-3 or TRBV12-4 and TRBJ1-2; D uncertain. The CDR3 length is 13 residues. V lost 4 bases, J lost 8 bases, and 14 bases lay in between. The CDR3 DNA sequence: TGTGCCAGCAGTTCCCCAGGCTATAAAGGCTACACCTTC. Translation gives CASSSPGYKGYTF.

This chain connects TRBV7-2 to TRBJ2-2, with D maybe TRBD1 (6 bases). V lost 4 bases to trimming and J lost 5 bases, with 14 bases between them. The CDR3 runs 15 residues. CDR1 and CDR2 (germline): SGHTA, FQGNSA. The CDR3 nucleotides read TGTGCCAGCAGCTCCGGGACACTTAGGACCGGGGAGCTGTTTTTT. It translates to CASSSGTLRTGELFF.